A single sample is the source of the 14 T cell receptor beta chains below, sequenced in a study of blood T cell repertoires in COVID-19. Repertoires were generated with immunoSEQ multiplex PCR, while TCRdb's copy carries only in-frame clones and drops some. Counted here are about 160,000 clones, 85% occurring once; the ten biggest clones make up 5.4%. Specimen: peripheral blood. These receptors were collected from a woman aged 50 to 60 with COVID-19, enrolled during active disease.

V is TRBV5-6 and J is TRBJ1-4; possible D gene TRBD1, 5 bases. Trimming took 3 bases from V and 7 from J, leaving 13 bases between them. The CDR3 covers 14 residues. CDR1 is SGHDT, CDR2 YYEEEE, per germline. The CDR3 DNA reads TGTGCCAGCAGCTCGCTGGGGCGTCCTGAAAAACTGTTTTTT. It encodes CASSSLGRPEKLFF.

This rearrangement joins TRBV5-1 to TRBJ2-5, with TRBD1 matching over 8 bases. From germline, CDR1 is SGHRS and CDR2 YFSETQ. The CDR3 contains 13 residues. V shed 5 bases and J 5 bases; nucleotides not matched to a gene: 5. Here the CDR3 DNA reads TGCGCCAGCAGGTCAGGGGGCCCGGAGACCCAGTACTTC. Its translation: CASRSGGPETQYF.

J is TRBJ2-7 and V is TRBV30; D call uncertain. The CDR3 covers 12 residues. Per the germline V gene, CDR1 is GTSNPN and CDR2 is SVGIG (reference sequence). V was trimmed by 5 bases and J by 2 bases, leaving 10 bases between them. This CDR3 reads CAWQVQPYEQYF. DNA for the CDR3: TGTGCCTGGCAGGTGCAACCCTACGAGCAGTACTTC.

V and J are TRBV6-5 and TRBJ1-5; 8 nucleotides align to TRBD1. CDR1 is MNHEY, CDR2 SVGAGI, per germline. The CDR3 totals 15 residues. V trimming: 7 bases; J trimming: 4 bases; junction bases outside the gene matches: 9. The DNA for the CDR3 is TGTGCCAGCAACTGGGACAGGTGGGGTAATCAGCCCCAGCATTTT. Protein sequence: CASNWDRWGNQPQHF.

The V and J genes are TRBV28 and TRBJ1-5; 8 bases align to TRBD1. The V segment lost 6 bases and the J segment 7 bases; nucleotides outside the gene matches: 14. Germline values: CDR1 MDHEN, CDR2 SYDVKM. The CDR3 length is 16 residues. CDR3 in amino acids: CASRSGQQGAGQPQHF. The CDR3, as DNA: TGTGCCAGCAGGAGTGGGCAGCAGGGGGCAGGGCAGCCCCAGCATTTT.

V usage is TRBV20-1 and J usage is TRBJ2-7, with D unresolved. The ends were cut back, 6 bases at V and 4 bases at J, with 10 bases in the middle. Germline CDR1 and CDR2: DFQATT and SNEGSKA (reference sequence). The CDR3 is 11 residues long. CDR3 in amino acids: CSAERSYEQYF. For the CDR3, the DNA is TGCAGTGCCGAGCGCTCTTACGAGCAGTACTTC.

This chain connects TRBV30 to TRBJ2-1; 7 bases line up with TRBD2. Trimming removed 1 base from V and 5 bases from J; junction bases left unmatched: 2. The CDR3 sequence is 13 residues long. The germline V gene encodes CDR1 GTSNPN and CDR2 SVGIG (reference sequence). CDR3 nucleotides: TGTGCCTGGAGTGCGGGACTAAACAATGAGCAGTTCTTC. Amino acid sequence: CAWSAGLNNEQFF.

This chain links TRBV4-3 with TRBJ2-7, with D possibly being TRBD2 (5 bases). CDR3 size: 15 residues. Trimming took off 3 bases at V and 3 bases at J, with 15 bases between the two ends. Germline assignment: CDR1 LGHNA and CDR2 YSLEER. The CDR3 sequence is CASSQSPGLYYEQYF. As DNA, the CDR3 is TGCGCCAGCAGCCAGTCGCCGGGGTTATACTACGAGCAGTACTTC.

J is TRBJ1-2 and V is TRBV6-1; D call uncertain. The germline CDR1 and CDR2 sequences are MNHNS and SASEGT. CDR3 length: 13 amino acids. V lost 2 bases to trimming and J lost 2 bases, with 6 bases between them. CDR3 residues: CASSEQRNYGYTF. For the CDR3, the DNA is TGTGCCAGCAGTGAACAGAGGAACTATGGCTACACCTTC.

This chain links TRBV7-9 with TRBJ1-4, with 9 nucleotides matching TRBD1. V dropped 3 bases and J dropped 5; count of bases not matched to a gene: 4. The germline gives CDR1 SEHNR, CDR2 FQNEAQ (reference sequence). The CDR3 contains 15 residues. This chain's CDR3 is CASSFFDRGNEKLFF. The CDR3 nucleotides are TGTGCCAGCAGCTTCTTCGACAGGGGGAATGAAAAACTGTTTTTT.

The chain couples TRBV6-1 to TRBJ1-1, with 9 bases lining up with TRBD1. The junction had 1 base not matched to a gene; V was cut back by 2 bases and J by 3 bases. The CDR3 totals 14 residues. Per germline, CDR1 MNHNS and CDR2 SASEGT. CDR3 nucleotide sequence: TGTGCCAGCAGTGAAAGACAGGGGGACACTGAAGCTTTCTTT. Translating it yields CASSERQGDTEAFF.

This clone was seen a few times. This chain's CDR3 is CASSGRVPGELFF. The CDR3 coding sequence is TGTGCCAGCAGCGGCAGGGTTCCCGGGGAGCTGTTTTTT. V is TRBV7-8 and J is TRBJ2-2, with D possibly TRBD1 on 5 matching bases. The germline CDR1 and CDR2 sequences are SGHVS and FQNEAQ. Trimming took 5 bases from V and 6 from J, leaving 10 bases between them. The CDR3 totals 13 residues. Using reference TRBV7-8 and TRBJ2-2 for the parts outside the CDR3, the full variable domain is GAGVSQSPRYKVAKRGQDVALRCDPISGHVSLFWYQQALGQGPEFLTYFQNEAQLDKSGLPSDRFFAERPEGSVSTLKIQRTQQEDSAVYLCASSGRVPGELFFGEGSRLTVL.

The chain is built from TRBV10-3 and TRBJ2-1; 9 nucleotides agree with TRBD1. Looked up from germline, CDR1 is ENHRY and CDR2 is SYGVKD. The CDR3 spans 15 residues. The ends lost 5 bases at V and 1 base at J; junction bases unmatched: 3. The CDR3, as DNA: TGTGCCATCAGTTCCGGACAGGGGTCCTACAATGAGCAGTTCTTC. Translating gives CAISSGQGSYNEQFF.

This clone has only a few counts. This chain's CDR3 is CASSFSPGQGIEGYTF. DNA for the CDR3: TGTGCCAGCTCATTTTCCCCGGGACAGGGTATTGAGGGCTACACCTTC. This chain connects TRBV18 to TRBJ1-2, with 9 bases matching TRBD1. V lost 5 bases, J lost 8 bases, and 15 bases stayed unmatched. Germline CDR1 is KGHSH and CDR2 is LQKENI. This CDR3 region has 16 residues. Variable domain in full (rest from reference TRBV18 and TRBJ1-2): NAGVMQNPRHLVRRRGQEARLRCSPMKGHSHVYWYRQLPEEGLKFMVYLQKENIIDESGMPKERFSAEFPKEGPSILRIQQVVRGDSAAYFCASSFSPGQGIEGYTFGSGTRLTVV.